These 17 T cell receptor beta chains came from one sample sequenced in a study of tumor-infiltrating lymphocytes in primary liver carcinoma. The authors made TCR beta cDNA from 400 to 550 ng total RNA with a constant-region primer. Researchers made the TCR beta libraries by running three nested multiplex PCR rounds with slightly modified ARM-PCR. A C-beta reverse primer was combined with TRBV1-TRBV30 forward primers in the first two PCR rounds, and each round had around 11 cycles. MiXCR, run by TCRdb on the multiplex PCR reads, gives a single entry per CDR3 protein. Of approximately 64,000 distinct CDR3 sequences detected, about 71% appear once; the ten largest clones hold around 38%. Total RNA and DNA came together from 20-30 mg of bulk tissue without cell sorting. The specimen sequenced was liver tumor tissue from sampling region 4. Regarding subset: tumor region T4, right-lateral pole. These receptors all stem from a man in his forties with primary liver carcinoma and hepatitis B virus infection.

This clonotype appeared many times. V is TRBV12-3 or TRBV12-4 and J is TRBJ2-2, with D possibly being TRBD1 or TRBD2 (5 bases each). Trimming removed 1 base from V and 8 bases from J, with 14 bases in between. This CDR3 contains 15 residues. CDR3 sequence reads: CASSLVLGRGGELFF. The DNA of the CDR3 is TGTGCCAGCAGTTTAGTTCTGGGGCGCGGGGGGGAGCTGTTTTTT.

V and J are TRBV29-1 and TRBJ2-7; 12 nucleotides align to TRBD2. This CDR3 has 13 amino acids. CDR1 SQVTM and CDR2 ANQGSEA come from the germline V gene. V lost 4 bases, J lost 8 bases, and 6 bases stayed unmatched. CDR3 protein: CSVGPSGRDKQYF. In DNA form, the CDR3 reads TGCAGCGTTGGTCCTAGCGGGAGGGACAAGCAGTACTTC.

This clonotype has at least ten counts. The V call is TRBV28, the J call TRBJ1-1; D gene ambiguous. Trimming pared 4 bases from V and 7 bases from J, leaving 4 bases between. CDR3 length equals 10 residues. Per germline, CDR1 MDHEN and CDR2 SYDVKM. The CDR3 region is CASSSREAFF. The CDR3 coding sequence is TGTGCCAGCAGTTCCCGTGAAGCTTTCTTT.

About this clonotype: A single base separates this from a much larger clone, so it may be a read error. The CDR3 loop is CTSSLGREAEQYF. The CDR3 DNA reads TGCACCAGCAGCTTGGGGAGGGAGGCCGAGCAGTACTTC. The chain combines TRBV5-1 with TRBJ2-7; 7 nucleotides line up with TRBD2. Germline loops: CDR1 SGHRS, CDR2 YFSETQ. This CDR3 comprises 13 residues.

This clonotype occurred once. The V call is TRBV10-3, the J call TRBJ2-7, with TRBD2 identical over 9 bases. Germline CDR1 is ENHRY and CDR2 is SYGVKD. V dropped 2 bases and J dropped 4; count of bases not matched to a gene: 9. The CDR3 spans 16 residues. CDR3 coding DNA: TGTGCCATCAGTGAGCTAGCGGGGCAGGGATGGTACGAGCAGTACTTC. Amino acids: CAISELAGQGWYEQYF.

Comments on this clonotype: This sequence may be a read error, since a much larger clone differs from it by one base. V usage is TRBV4-1 and J usage is TRBJ2-5; 7 bases match TRBD2. The CDR3 length is 13 residues. V shed 5 bases, J shed 5 bases, and the junction held 5 bases outside the gene matches. CDR1 is MGHRA and CDR2 is YSYEKL in the germline V gene. CDR3 residues: CASSWQGGETQYF. In nucleotides, the CDR3 is TGCGCCAGCAGCTGGCAGGGAGGGGAGACCCAGTACTTC.

In the case of this clonotype: A single base separates this from a much larger clone, so it may be a read error. The CDR3 DNA is TGTGCCAGCAGCAGAGGGACCGTAGAGACCCGGTACTTC. Encoded protein: CASSRGTVETRYF. This rearrangement joins TRBV11-3 to TRBJ2-5; perhaps D is TRBD1 or TRBD2 (5 bases each). From germline, CDR1 is SGHNT and CDR2 YENEEA. The CDR3 runs 13 residues.

Details on this clonotype: Here the CDR3 omits its conserved ending phenylalanine or tryptophan, so a read error is the likely source. The DNA is left out, because the CDR3 cannot be placed on it with certainty; the CDR3 is given as TCRdb lists it. The chain employs TRBV11-2 and TRBJ1-4. The CDR3 comprises 15 residues, both ends counted. Germline V gene lookup returns CDR1 SGHAT and CDR2 FQNNGV. The CDR3 spells CASSLDVFANEKLFL.

Comment on this clonotype: At one end, the junction sequence differs from germline, possibly due to a read error. This chain uses TRBV4-3 with TRBJ2-1, with 15 bases aligning to TRBD2. CDR1 is LGHNA, CDR2 YSLEER, per germline. The CDR3 totals 22 residues. CDR3 loop: CAGSQGLGLAGGPTGSYSEQFF. The CDR3 DNA reads TGCGCCGGCAGCCAAGGATTAGGACTAGCGGGAGGGCCCACTGGCTCATACAGTGAGCAGTTCTTC.

For this clonotype: A read error is likely, as this CDR3 ends without the conserved phenylalanine or tryptophan. The rearrangement uses TRBV11-2 and TRBJ2-7; 7 bases agree with TRBD1. Trimming at V came to 5 bases and at J to 3 bases, leaving 10 bases not matched to a gene. The CDR3 totals 15 residues. Looked up from germline, CDR1 is SGHAT and CDR2 is FQNNGV. The CDR3 nucleotides are TGTGCCAGCAGCCAAGGGACAGTGAGAATCTACGAGCAGTACATC. Amino acids: CASSQGTVRIYEQYI.

Notes on this clonotype: A much larger clone differs by one base, so this may be a read error. This rearrangement joins TRBV6-5 to TRBJ2-2, with TRBD2 matching over 9 bases. Germline-derived CDR1 and CDR2 are MNHEY and SVGAGI. This CDR3 has 17 amino acids. The trim removed 0 bases at V and 5 bases at J, leaving 7 bases unmatched. The CDR3 loop is CASSYSWCSGSTGELFF. The CDR3, as DNA: TGTGCCAGCAGTTACTCGTGGTGTAGCGGGAGTACCGGGGAGCTGTTTTTT.

This clonotype was observed once. Its ends do not fully match the called genes, so a read error is possible. The chain joins TRBV5-6 to TRBJ2-2; 8 nucleotides align to TRBD1. Looked up from germline, CDR1 is SGHDT and CDR2 is YYEEEE. The CDR3 extends over 15 amino acids. This CDR3 reads CASNSETGVTGELVF. DNA for the CDR3: TGTGCCAGCAACTCCGAGACAGGGGTGACCGGGGAGCTGGTTTTT. Supplemented by reference TRBV5-6 and TRBJ2-2, the full variable domain reads DAGVTQSPTHLIKTRGQQVTLRCSPKSGHDTVSWYQQALGQGPQFIFQYYEEEERQRGNFPDRFSGHQFPNYSSELNVNALLLGDSALYLCASNSETGVTGELVFGEGSRLTVL.

Within the sample, this clonotype is medium-sized (0.01 to 0.1%). The chain carries TRBV29-1 and TRBJ2-5; D is possibly TRBD2 (6 bases). Germline V gene data show CDR1 as SQVTM and CDR2 as ANQGSEA. This CDR3 contains 14 residues. Trimming took 5 bases from V and 2 from J, leaving 15 bases between them. The CDR3 sequence is CSVTGESSQETQYF. CDR3 bases: TGCAGCGTTACGGGGGAATCTTCACAAGAGACCCAGTACTTC.

This clonotype is large in the sample. The chain couples TRBV11-2 to TRBJ2-3; 10 bases map to TRBD2. This CDR3 is built from 15 residues. CDR1 and CDR2 (germline): SGHAT, FQNNGV. Trimming removed 5 bases from V and 1 base from J; junction bases left unmatched: 3. DNA of the CDR3: TGTGCCAGCAGCACCGGGACTAGCGGCACAGATACGCAGTATTTT. It specifies CASSTGTSGTDTQYF. Supplemented by reference TRBV11-2 and TRBJ2-3, the full variable domain reads EAGVAQSPRYKIIEKRQSVAFWCNPISGHATLYWYQQILGQGPKLLIQFQNNGVVDDSQLPKDRFSAERLKGVDSTLKIQPAKLEDSAVYLCASSTGTSGTDTQYFGPGTRLTVL.

As for this clonotype: Sequence at one end of the junction differs from germline and may be a read error. The chain employs TRBV13 and TRBJ2-1; D call uncertain. The CDR3 length is 13 residues. Germline V lookup: CDR1 PRHDT, CDR2 FYEKMQ (reference sequence). The CDR3 is CVSILDTGNEQFF. DNA of the CDR3: TGTGTCAGCATCTTAGATACTGGGAATGAGCAGTTCTTC.

A note on this clonotype: At one end, the junction sequence differs from germline, possibly due to a read error. The chain couples TRBV4-1 to TRBJ2-5; 7 nucleotides match TRBD2. CDR3 length equals 18 residues. The germline CDR1 and CDR2 sequences are MGHRA and YSYEKL. The CDR3 DNA is TGCGCCAGCAGCTCTTTAGGAGGCCCCGCTAGCGGCCAAGAGACCCACTACTTC. It codes for CASSSLGGPASGQETHYF.

Turning to this clonotype: One base away lies a much larger clone, so this may be a sequencing read error. The chain has TRBV5-1 and TRBJ2-7; D ambiguous. The CDR3 runs to 15 residues. CDR1 SGHRS and CDR2 YFSETQ come from the germline V gene. CDR3 sequence: CASNLRTLISQEQYF. Written as DNA, the CDR3 is TGCGCCAGCAACTTGAGGACGCTAATTAGTCAGGAGCAGTACTTC.